This T cell receptor beta chain came from a study of blood T cell repertoires in COVID-19. Study-wide context: Sites across the United States, Italy and Spain contributed samples from acute and convalescent COVID-19.

In the original processing: Cell counts per sample came from amplifying reference gene primers. Profiling relied on immunoSEQ multiplex PCR, and the TCRdb table lists in-frame clones only, not all of them. Clone size and the V and J calls come from that table; the DNA yielded D and trimming. The sample yields under 50,000 clones, 65% to 90% seen once. This CDR3 is 15 amino acids long. Trimming took off 6 bases at V and 5 bases at J, with 16 bases between the two ends. The germline gives CDR1 MNHEY, CDR2 SMNVEV (reference sequence). The receptor was derived from a man aged 35-49 years with active COVID-19. The V and J genes are TRBV27 and TRBJ2-2; maybe TRBD1 (6 bases). Sequencing was done on a sample of peripheral blood. This CDR3 reads CASSRPGAGTGELFF. The CDR3 DNA reads TGTGCCAGCAGCCGCCCAGGGGCAGGTACCGGGGAGCTGTTTTTT.